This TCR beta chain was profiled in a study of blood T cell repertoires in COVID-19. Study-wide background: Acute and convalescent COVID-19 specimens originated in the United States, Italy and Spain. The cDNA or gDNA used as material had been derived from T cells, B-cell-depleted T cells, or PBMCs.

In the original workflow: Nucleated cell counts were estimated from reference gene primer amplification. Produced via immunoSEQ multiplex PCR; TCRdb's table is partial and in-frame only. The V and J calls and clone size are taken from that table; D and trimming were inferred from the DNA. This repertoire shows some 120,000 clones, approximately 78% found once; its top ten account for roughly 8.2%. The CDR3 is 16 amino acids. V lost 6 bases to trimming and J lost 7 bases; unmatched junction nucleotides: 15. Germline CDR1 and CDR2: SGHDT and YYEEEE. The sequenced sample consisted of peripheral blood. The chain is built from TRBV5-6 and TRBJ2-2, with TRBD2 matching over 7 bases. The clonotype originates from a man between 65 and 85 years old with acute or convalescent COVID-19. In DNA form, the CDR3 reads TGTGCCAGCACCCAGACTAGGCGGGAGATCGTCGGGGAGCTGTTTTTT. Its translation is CASTQTRREIVGELFF. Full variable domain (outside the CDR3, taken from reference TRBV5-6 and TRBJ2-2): DAGVTQSPTHLIKTRGQQVTLRCSPKSGHDTVSWYQQALGQGPQFIFQYYEEEERQRGNFPDRFSGHQFPNYSSELNVNALLLGDSALYLCASTQTRREIVGELFFGEGSRLTVL.